A single sample gave rise to the 13 T cell receptor beta chains below, sequenced in a study of cytomegalovirus exposure and HLA in healthy donors. Sequencing used immunoSEQ multiplex PCR; TCRdb keeps in-frame clones, though not all of them. The sample lists 220,000 or so clones, roughly 84% seen once, with roughly 2% in the top ten. Source material: PBMCs. These receptors were obtained from a young woman in good health and CMV-seropositive.

This chain uses TRBV28 with TRBJ2-5; weak D call: TRBD2 (6 bases). The CDR3 consists of 13 residues. Trimming left V 11 bases short and J 2 bases short, with 15 bases between. In germline, CDR1 is MDHEN, CDR2 SYDVKM. Here the CDR3 reads CASNRGGQETQYF. The CDR3 DNA reads TGTGCCTCAAACCGGGGAGGACAAGAGACCCAGTACTTC.

The chain carries TRBV27 and TRBJ2-7; 12 nucleotides match TRBD2. Germline trimming cut 2 bases from V and 4 bases from J; bases unmatched to any gene: 6. Germline V gives CDR1 MNHEY, CDR2 SMNVEV (reference sequence). The CDR3 contains 16 residues. The CDR3 is CASSLPPSGRGYEQYF. The CDR3 coding sequence is TGTGCCAGCAGTTTACCCCCTAGCGGGAGGGGGTACGAGCAGTACTTC.

The chain recombines TRBV5-1 with TRBJ1-4, with a weak D call TRBD1 (6 bases). Germline V gene lookup returns CDR1 SGHRS and CDR2 YFSETQ. The CDR3 runs to 15 residues. The germline V and J ends were trimmed by 4 bases and 5 bases, with 15 bases remaining between them. The CDR3 loop reads CASSANRDPNEKLFF. As DNA, the CDR3 is TGCGCCAGCAGCGCCAACAGGGATCCGAATGAAAAACTGTTTTTT.

The J gene is TRBJ2-3, the V gene TRBV9, with D possibly TRBD2 on 6 matching bases. Germline assignment: CDR1 SGDLS and CDR2 YYNGEE. V was pared by 3 bases and J by 5 bases, with 13 bases between. The CDR3 extends over 14 amino acids. The CDR3 sequence: CASSESWRGDTQYF. CDR3 bases: TGTGCCAGCAGCGAGAGTTGGAGGGGAGATACGCAGTATTTT.

The gene calls are TRBV5-4 and TRBJ1-5, with TRBD1 identical over 7 bases. Germline CDR1 reads SGHNT; CDR2 reads YYREEE (reference sequence). The CDR3 runs 15 residues. Trimming took 3 bases from V and 3 from J; bases not matched to a gene: 6. The CDR3: CASSYTGVHNQPQHF. DNA for the CDR3: TGTGCCAGCAGCTATACAGGGGTCCACAATCAGCCCCAGCATTTT.

This clone turned up a few times. The gene calls are TRBV4-2 and TRBJ2-7; D call uncertain. Germline assignment: CDR1 LGHNA and CDR2 YNFKEQ. This CDR3 is 14 amino acids long. Trimming removed 1 base from V and 4 bases from J, with 11 bases in between. Written as DNA, the CDR3 is TGTGCCAGCAGCCAAGGGGTTGGGCCGTACGAGCAGTACTTC. Translated: CASSQGVGPYEQYF.

The chain links TRBV5-1 to TRBJ2-7, with TRBD2 matching over 13 bases. The trim removed 1 base at V and 4 bases at J, leaving 5 bases unmatched. This CDR3 is 16 amino acids long. Germline loops: CDR1 SGHRS, CDR2 YFSETQ. This CDR3 is CASSLFGLAGVYEQYF. For the CDR3, the DNA is TGCGCCAGCAGCTTGTTCGGACTAGCGGGAGTGTACGAGCAGTACTTC.

This clone came up once. The chain joins TRBV5-4 to TRBJ1-5; tentative D call: TRBD1 (5 bases). Trimming removed 3 bases from V and 2 bases from J, with 15 bases in between. The length of the CDR3 is 16 residues. Germline V CDR1 and CDR2: SGHNT, YYREEE (reference sequence). Here the CDR3 DNA reads TGTGCCAGCAGCTCCCAAGGGGTTGGAGGCAATCAGCCCCAGCATTTT. Translation gives CASSSQGVGGNQPQHF.

A few counts support this clone. CDR3 loop: CASSIAGRQFF. CDR3 coding DNA: TGTGCCAGCAGCATAGCGGGTAGGCAGTTCTTC. The chain combines TRBV5-6 with TRBJ2-1, with 7 bases identical to TRBD2. The junction had 4 bases not matched to a gene; V was cut back by 4 bases and J by 12 bases. The CDR3 is made up of 11 amino acids. Germline values: CDR1 SGHDT, CDR2 YYEEEE. The entire variable domain, with the rest obtained from reference TRBV5-6 and TRBJ2-1, is as follows: DAGVTQSPTHLIKTRGQQVTLRCSPKSGHDTVSWYQQALGQGPQFIFQYYEEEERQRGNFPDRFSGHQFPNYSSELNVNALLLGDSALYLCASSIAGRQFFGPGTRLTVL.

The CDR3 is CASSLRGADTQYF. CDR3 coding DNA: TGTGCCAGCAGTTTGCGGGGGGCAGATACGCAGTATTTT. The chain joins TRBV27 to TRBJ2-3; 8 bases agree with TRBD2. J lost 4 bases, V lost 3 bases, and 0 bases had no gene match. Germline values: CDR1 MNHEY, CDR2 SMNVEV (reference sequence). CDR3 length: 13 residues.

The rearrangement links TRBV5-4 to TRBJ2-1; 7 bases fit TRBD1. The CDR3 has 14 amino acids. The V segment lost 0 bases and the J segment 7 bases; nucleotides outside the gene matches: 4. Germline V gene lookup returns CDR1 SGHNT and CDR2 YYREEE (reference sequence). CDR3 sequence: CASSLARGPNEQFF. The CDR3 bases are TGTGCCAGCAGCTTGGCGAGGGGGCCGAATGAGCAGTTCTTC.

The chain uses TRBV4-1 and TRBJ1-1, with 7 bases matching TRBD1. CDR3 length: 16 residues. Germline V gene sequence: CDR1 MGHRA, CDR2 YSYEKL. J gave up 12 bases and V 4 bases, and 20 bases lay outside the gene matches. CDR3 DNA sequence: TGCGCCAGCAGCCCGATACGAAGGGACAGTGGGACGAGACCTTTCTTT. Its translation is CASSPIRRDSGTRPFF.

The J gene is TRBJ1-2, the V gene TRBV11-2; 10 bases agree with TRBD1. Germline V gene sequence: CDR1 SGHAT, CDR2 FQNNGV. The CDR3 sequence is 15 residues long. The J segment lost 4 bases and the V segment lost 6 bases, leaving 8 bases of the junction unmatched. The CDR3: CASSSGQGVFYGYTF. CDR3 sequence (DNA): TGTGCCAGCAGTTCCGGACAGGGGGTATTCTATGGCTACACCTTC.